This entry lists 9 T cell receptor beta chains sequenced from one sample in a study of blood T cell repertoires in COVID-19. Generated by immunoSEQ multiplex PCR, the TCRdb table keeps only in-frame clones and is missing some. The sample has 400,000 or so clones; 70% to 90% are singletons. Sequencing input: PBMCs or T cells enriched from blood (not recorded which). The receptors here all came from a woman between 40 and 50 years old with acute COVID-19.

V usage is TRBV6-5 and J usage is TRBJ2-1, with TRBD2 matching over 8 bases. From germline, CDR1 is MNHEY and CDR2 SVGAGI. V shed 5 bases, J shed 6 bases, and the junction held 3 bases outside the gene matches. This CDR3 has 13 residues. For the CDR3, the DNA is TGTGCCAGCAGTCGGGGGGGTATCAATGAGCAGTTCTTC. Translating gives CASSRGGINEQFF.

The chain couples TRBV5-1 to TRBJ1-6, with D uncertain. V shed 4 bases and J shed 7 bases, with 9 bases lying between them. The CDR3 extends over 13 amino acids. The germline V gene has CDR1 SGHRS and CDR2 YFSETQ. CDR3 nucleotides: TGCGCCAGCAGCCAGGAGGGCAATTCACCCCTCCACTTT. Its protein is CASSQEGNSPLHF.

CDR3 sequence: CASSGTGRLIETQYF. The CDR3, as DNA: TGTGCCAGCAGTGGGACAGGGCGGTTGATAGAGACCCAGTACTTC. The rearrangement links TRBV7-9 to TRBJ2-5; 9 nucleotides line up with TRBD1. This CDR3 comprises 15 residues. V trimming: 6 bases; J trimming: 4 bases; junction bases outside the gene matches: 9. CDR1 and CDR2 (germline): SEHNR, FQNEAQ (reference sequence).

The V and J genes are TRBV5-1 and TRBJ1-3, with D perhaps TRBD1 (6 bases). The V gene lost 4 bases and the J gene lost 0 bases, with 11 bases spanning the gap. The V gene's germline CDR1 is SGHRS and CDR2 YFSETQ. CDR3 length: 15 residues. In nucleotides, the CDR3 is TGCGCCAGCAGCGGGGACATGAGCTCTGGAAACACCATATATTTT. This encodes CASSGDMSSGNTIYF.

This clone was recorded once. V usage is TRBV19 and J usage is TRBJ1-5; 7 positions agree with TRBD1. Per germline, CDR1 LNHDA and CDR2 SQIVND (reference sequence). V shed 3 bases and J 7 bases; nucleotides not matched to a gene: 3. CDR3 size: 13 residues. CDR3 DNA: TGTGCCAGTAGTATCCCAGGGGGGCAGCCCCAGCATTTT. Translating it yields CASSIPGGQPQHF.

With respect to this clone: This specimen includes other DNA sequences encoding the same CDR3. The rearrangement uses TRBV5-1 and TRBJ2-5; 11 positions agree with TRBD1. The germline V gene has CDR1 SGHRS and CDR2 YFSETQ. V gave up 4 bases and J gave up 5 bases; unmatched junction bases: 4. There are 14 residues in the CDR3. The CDR3 nucleotides are TGCGCCAGCAGCGGGACAGGGGGTAGGGAGACCCAGTACTTC. Translating gives CASSGTGGRETQYF.

The rearrangement uses TRBV2 and TRBJ2-5, with 7 bases lining up with TRBD1. The V segment lost 7 bases and the J segment 5 bases; nucleotides outside the gene matches: 16. The CDR3 extends over 16 amino acids. Looked up from germline, CDR1 is SNHLY and CDR2 is FYNNEI. The CDR3 here is CASKLPATGRMETQYF. The CDR3 DNA is TGTGCCAGCAAACTCCCGGCGACAGGGCGTATGGAGACCCAGTACTTC.

The chain employs TRBV3-1 (or the pseudogene TRBV3-2) and TRBJ1-5; a weak D match, TRBD1 (6 bases). The CDR3 loop spans 14 amino acids. Trimming took off 1 base at V and 6 bases at J, with 10 bases between the two ends. Germline CDR1 is LGHDT and CDR2 is YNNKEL (reference sequence). CDR3 sequence reads: CASSQGQVGQPQHF. The DNA for the CDR3 is TGTGCCAGCAGCCAAGGACAGGTAGGTCAGCCCCAGCATTTT.

The chain recombines TRBV30 with TRBJ1-3; a possible D gene is TRBD1 (6 bases). Germline loops: CDR1 GTSNPN, CDR2 SVGIG (reference sequence). V lost 1 base to trimming and J lost 10 bases, with 11 bases between them. The CDR3 totals 12 residues. CDR3 sequence reads: CAWSGDQGTIYF. Written as DNA, the CDR3 is TGTGCCTGGAGTGGGGACCAGGGGACCATATATTTT.